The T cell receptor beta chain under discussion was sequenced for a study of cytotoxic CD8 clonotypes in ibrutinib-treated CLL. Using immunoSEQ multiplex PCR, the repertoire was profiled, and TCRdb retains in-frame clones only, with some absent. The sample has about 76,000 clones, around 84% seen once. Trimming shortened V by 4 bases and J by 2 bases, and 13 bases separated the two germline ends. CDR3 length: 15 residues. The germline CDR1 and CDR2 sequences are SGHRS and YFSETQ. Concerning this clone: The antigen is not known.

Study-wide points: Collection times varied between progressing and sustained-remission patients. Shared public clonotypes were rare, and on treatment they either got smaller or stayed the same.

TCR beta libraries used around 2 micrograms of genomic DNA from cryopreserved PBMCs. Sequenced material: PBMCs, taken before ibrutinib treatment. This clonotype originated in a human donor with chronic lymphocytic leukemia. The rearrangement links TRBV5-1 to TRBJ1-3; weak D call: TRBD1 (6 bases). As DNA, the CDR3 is TGCGCCAGCAGCAGATCACAGGGAACTGGAAACACCATATATTTT. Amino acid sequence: CASSRSQGTGNTIYF.